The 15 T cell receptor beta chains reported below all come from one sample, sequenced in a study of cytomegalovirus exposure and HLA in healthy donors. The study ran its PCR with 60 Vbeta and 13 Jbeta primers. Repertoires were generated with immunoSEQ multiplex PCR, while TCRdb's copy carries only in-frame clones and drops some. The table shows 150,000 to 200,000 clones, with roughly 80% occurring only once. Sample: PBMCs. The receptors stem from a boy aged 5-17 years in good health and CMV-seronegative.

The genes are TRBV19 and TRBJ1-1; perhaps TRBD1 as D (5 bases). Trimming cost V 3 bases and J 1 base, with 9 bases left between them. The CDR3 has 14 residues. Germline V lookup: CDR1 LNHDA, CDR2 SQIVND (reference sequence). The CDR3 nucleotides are TGTGCCAGTAGTATGATCGACAGGAACACTGAAGCTTTCTTT. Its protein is CASSMIDRNTEAFF.

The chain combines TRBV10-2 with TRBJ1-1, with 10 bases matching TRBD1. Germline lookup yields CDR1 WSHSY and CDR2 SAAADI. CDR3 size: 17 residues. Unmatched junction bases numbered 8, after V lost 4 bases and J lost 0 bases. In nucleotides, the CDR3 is TGCGCCAGCAGTGCTTATGTAGGGACAGGGGTGAACACTGAAGCTTTCTTT. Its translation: CASSAYVGTGVNTEAFF.

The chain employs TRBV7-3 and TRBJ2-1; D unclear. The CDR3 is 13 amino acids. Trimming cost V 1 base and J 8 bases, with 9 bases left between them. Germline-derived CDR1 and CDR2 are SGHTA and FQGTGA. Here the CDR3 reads CASSLINADEQFF. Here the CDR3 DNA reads TGTGCCAGCAGCTTAATTAACGCGGATGAGCAGTTCTTC.

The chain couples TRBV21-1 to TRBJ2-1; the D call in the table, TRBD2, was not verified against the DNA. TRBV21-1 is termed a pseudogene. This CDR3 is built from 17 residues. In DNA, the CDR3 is TGTGCCAGCAGAGTACGGTCCAACCTTTCGAACTACAATGAGCAGTTCTTC. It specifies CASRVRSNLSNYNEQFF.

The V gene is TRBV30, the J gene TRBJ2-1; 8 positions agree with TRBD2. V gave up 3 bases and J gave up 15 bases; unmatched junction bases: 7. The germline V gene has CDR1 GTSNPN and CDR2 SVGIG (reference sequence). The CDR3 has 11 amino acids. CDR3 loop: CAWRVSGGGFF. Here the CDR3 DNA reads TGTGCCTGGAGGGTTTCGGGAGGGGGGTTCTTC.

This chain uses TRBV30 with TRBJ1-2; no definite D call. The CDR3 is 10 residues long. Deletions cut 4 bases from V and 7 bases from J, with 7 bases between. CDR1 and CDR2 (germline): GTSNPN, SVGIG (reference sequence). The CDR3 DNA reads TGTGCCTGGAAGGAGAGTGGCTACACCTTC. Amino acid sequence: CAWKESGYTF.

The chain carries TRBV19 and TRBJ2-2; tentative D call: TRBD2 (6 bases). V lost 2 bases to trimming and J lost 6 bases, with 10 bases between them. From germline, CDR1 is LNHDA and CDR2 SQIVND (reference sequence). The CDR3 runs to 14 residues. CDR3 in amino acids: CASSITGVAGELFF. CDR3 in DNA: TGTGCCAGTAGTATAACGGGGGTCGCCGGGGAGCTGTTTTTT.

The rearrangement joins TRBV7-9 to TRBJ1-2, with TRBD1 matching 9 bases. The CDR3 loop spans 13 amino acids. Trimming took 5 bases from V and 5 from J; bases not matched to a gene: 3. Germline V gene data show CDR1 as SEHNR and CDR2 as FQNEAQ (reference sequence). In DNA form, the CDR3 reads TGTGCCAGCAGCCCCGGACAGGGGTATGGCTACACCTTC. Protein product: CASSPGQGYGYTF.

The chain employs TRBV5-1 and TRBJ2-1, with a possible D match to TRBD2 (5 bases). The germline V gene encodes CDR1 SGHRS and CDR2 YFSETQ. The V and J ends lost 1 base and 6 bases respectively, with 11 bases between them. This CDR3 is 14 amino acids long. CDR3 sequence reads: CASSLKSSINEQFF. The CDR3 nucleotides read TGCGCCAGCAGCTTGAAGTCTAGCATCAATGAGCAGTTCTTC.

The CDR3: CASSLGSGSNQPQHF. The CDR3 nucleotides read TGCGCCAGCAGCTTGGGGTCAGGGAGCAATCAGCCCCAGCATTTT. This sequence joins TRBV5-1 and TRBJ1-5, with D maybe TRBD1 (5 bases). CDR3 size: 15 residues. The germline CDR1 and CDR2 sequences are SGHRS and YFSETQ. Deletions cut 0 bases from V and 1 base from J, with 8 bases between.

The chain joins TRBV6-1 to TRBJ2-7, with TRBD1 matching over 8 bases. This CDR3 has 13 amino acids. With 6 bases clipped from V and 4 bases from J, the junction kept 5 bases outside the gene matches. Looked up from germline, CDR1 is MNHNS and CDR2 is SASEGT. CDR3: CASSDRGQYEQYF. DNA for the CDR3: TGTGCCAGCAGCGACAGGGGACAATACGAGCAGTACTTC.

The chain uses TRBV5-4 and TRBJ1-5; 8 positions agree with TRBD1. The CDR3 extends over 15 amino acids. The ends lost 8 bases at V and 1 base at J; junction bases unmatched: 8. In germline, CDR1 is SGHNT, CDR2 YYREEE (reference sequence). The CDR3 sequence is CARGTTGGSNQPQHF. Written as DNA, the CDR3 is TGTGCCAGGGGCACTACAGGGGGAAGCAATCAGCCCCAGCATTTT.

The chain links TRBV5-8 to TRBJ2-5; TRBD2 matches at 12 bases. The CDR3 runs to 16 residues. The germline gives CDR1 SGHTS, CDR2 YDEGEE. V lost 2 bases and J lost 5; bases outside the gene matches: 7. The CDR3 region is CASSFGGLAGLETQYF. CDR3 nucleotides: TGTGCCAGCAGCTTTGGGGGACTAGCGGGTTTGGAGACCCAGTACTTC.

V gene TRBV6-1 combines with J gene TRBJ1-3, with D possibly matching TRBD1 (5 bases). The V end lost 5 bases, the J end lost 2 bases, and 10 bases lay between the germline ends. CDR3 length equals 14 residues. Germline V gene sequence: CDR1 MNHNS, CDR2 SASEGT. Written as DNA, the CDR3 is TGTGCCAGCAGTAGGGCAGGGACTGGAAACACCATATATTTT. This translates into CASSRAGTGNTIYF.

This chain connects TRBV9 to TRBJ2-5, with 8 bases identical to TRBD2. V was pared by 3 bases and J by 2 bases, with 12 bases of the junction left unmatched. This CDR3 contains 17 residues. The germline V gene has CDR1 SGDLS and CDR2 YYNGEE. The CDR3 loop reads CASSGGAGAASQETQYF. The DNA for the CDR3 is TGTGCCAGCAGCGGAGGAGCGGGGGCAGCCTCTCAAGAGACCCAGTACTTC.